This T cell receptor beta chain was found in a study of Graves' ophthalmopathy and Graves' hyperthyroidism. As for the study in general: Peripheral blood was gathered at the point of initial diagnosis, before any treatment started.

Ophthalmopathy donors showed moderate-to-severe activity, CAS ≥3, NOSPECS ≥4 and a duration under 3 months. As the starting material, approximately 10 ml of fresh peripheral blood yielded the PBMCs. The CDR3 loop spans 12 amino acids. Per the germline V gene, CDR1 is DFQATT and CDR2 is SNEGSKA (reference sequence). The authors amplified TCR beta CDR3 regions from RNA transcripts. The authors performed first-round RT-PCR with HTBI primers and then a second-round multiplex PCR. TCRdb fed the multiplex PCR reads into MiXCR, producing one record per CDR3 protein. This table holds roughly 700,000 distinct CDR3 sequences, 40% found once. On this clonotype itself: The junction shows a germline mismatch at one end, possibly a read error.

Sample: peripheral blood. The chain recombines TRBV20-1 with TRBJ2-7; tentatively, D is TRBD1 or TRBD2 (6 bases each). The TCR was taken from an adult man with Graves' ophthalmopathy. CDR3 loop: CGADKGGYEQYF. The CDR3 bases are TGCGGTGCTGACAAGGGGGGCTACGAGCAGTACTTC.